Here is one T cell receptor (beta chain) with its context. These data are taken from a study of blood T cell repertoires in COVID-19. Assay: immunoSEQ multiplex PCR; the TCRdb copy retains only in-frame clones and omits some. This sample has almost 200,000 clones, with 70% to 90% found just once. Trimming removed 0 bases at V and 0 bases at J, with 9 bases between. Looked up from germline, CDR1 is LGHNA and CDR2 is YNFKEQ. The CDR3 is 16 residues long. The chain joins TRBV4-2 to TRBJ1-3; D not resolved. The sample taken for sequencing was PBMCs or T cells enriched from blood (not recorded which). The TCR originated in a woman under 30 who had recovered from COVID-19. CDR3 DNA sequence: TGTGCCAGCAGCCAAGATAGGCGGTCCTCTGGAAACACCATATATTTT. Amino acids: CASSQDRRSSGNTIYF.